This record looks at one T cell receptor (beta chain) sequence and its context. Its antigen is not identified. TCRdb processed the 5' RACE reads anew with MiXCR; each CDR3 protein has one entry. The sample lists roughly 490,000 distinct CDR3 sequences, 5.3% occurring once. This sample was taken from a study of CD8 T cells in ankylosing spondylitis. Study findings and constraints: In ankylosing spondylitis blood, a motif of roughly 8 highly homologous TCR beta variants appeared characteristic.

Germline CDR1 and CDR2: SGHDT and YYEEEE. The CDR3 has 18 residues. V dropped 1 base and J dropped 0 bases, with 20 bases sitting between them. Sequencing input: blood, either unsorted or a sorted T cell fraction (not recorded which). The V gene is TRBV5-6, the J gene TRBJ2-7; a weak D match, TRBD1 (8 bases). The origin of this receptor is a male donor with ankylosing spondylitis. The CDR3 protein is CASSLIWRGTGSSYEQYF. As DNA, the CDR3 is TGTGCCAGCAGCTTGATCTGGCGGGGGACAGGAAGCTCCTACGAGCAGTACTTC.